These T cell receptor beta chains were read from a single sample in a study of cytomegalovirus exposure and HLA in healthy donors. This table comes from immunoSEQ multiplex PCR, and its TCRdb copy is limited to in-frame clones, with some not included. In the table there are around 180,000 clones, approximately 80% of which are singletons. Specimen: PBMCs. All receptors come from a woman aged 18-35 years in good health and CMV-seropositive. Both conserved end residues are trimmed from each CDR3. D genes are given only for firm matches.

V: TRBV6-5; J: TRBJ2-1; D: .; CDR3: ASSYSDRPSYNEQF
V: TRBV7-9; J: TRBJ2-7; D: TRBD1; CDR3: ASSLTGTGRYEQY
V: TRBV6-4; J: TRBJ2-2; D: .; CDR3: ASSDGPTGELF
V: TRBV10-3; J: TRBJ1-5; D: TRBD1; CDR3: AIGDLTGNGNQPQH
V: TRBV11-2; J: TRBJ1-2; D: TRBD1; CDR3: ASSLGVGTAGRGYT
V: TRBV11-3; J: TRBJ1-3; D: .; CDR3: ASSLEDWYSGNTIY
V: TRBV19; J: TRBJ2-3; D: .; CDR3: ASRNRSTDTQY
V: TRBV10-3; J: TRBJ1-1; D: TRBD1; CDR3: AISNGQGLTSEAF
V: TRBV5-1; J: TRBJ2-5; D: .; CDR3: ASRTGGSEETQY
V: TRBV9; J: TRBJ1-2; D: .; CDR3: ASSVRDSWAGGYT
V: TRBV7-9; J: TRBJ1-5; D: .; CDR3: ASSLPGDQPQH
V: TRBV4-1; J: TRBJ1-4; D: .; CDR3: ASSQEQATNEKLF
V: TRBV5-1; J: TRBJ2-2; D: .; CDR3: ASSLVGGRGAGELF
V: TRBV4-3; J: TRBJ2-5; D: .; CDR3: ASSPGPGRQETQY
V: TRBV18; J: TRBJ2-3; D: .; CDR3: ASPDPGSPRRTDTQY
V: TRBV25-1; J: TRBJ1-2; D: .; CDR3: ASSHRGSGKEGYT
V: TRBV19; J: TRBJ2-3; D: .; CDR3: ASRGDTDTQY
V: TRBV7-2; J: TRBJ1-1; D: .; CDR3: ASSLGGVSNTEAF
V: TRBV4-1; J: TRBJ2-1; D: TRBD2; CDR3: ASSHQAGVSYNEQF
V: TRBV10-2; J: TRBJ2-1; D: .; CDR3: ASSDQNGPNEQF
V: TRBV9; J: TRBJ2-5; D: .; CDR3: ASSSGANRWETQY
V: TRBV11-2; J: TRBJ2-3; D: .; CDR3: ASSLDSPSTDTQY
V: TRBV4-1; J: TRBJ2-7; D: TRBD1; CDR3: ASSRITGALEQY
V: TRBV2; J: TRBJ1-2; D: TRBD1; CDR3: ASSGFSGQGGGYT
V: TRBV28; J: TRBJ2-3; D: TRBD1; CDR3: ASSLGDRVGPQY
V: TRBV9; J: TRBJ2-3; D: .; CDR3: ASSVTGSVSTDTQY
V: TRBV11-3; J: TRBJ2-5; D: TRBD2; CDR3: ASSRGGETQY
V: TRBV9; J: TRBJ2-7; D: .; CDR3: ASSPGDREQY
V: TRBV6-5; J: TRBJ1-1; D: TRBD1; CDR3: ASRYGTGKVEAF
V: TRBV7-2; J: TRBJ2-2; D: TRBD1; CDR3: ASSLDVQGANTGELF
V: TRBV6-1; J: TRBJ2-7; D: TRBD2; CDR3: ATGTSAARIGEQY